This T cell receptor beta chain emerged from a study of T cell changes during pregnancy in multiple sclerosis. CDR3 size: 15 residues. With 5 bases removed from V and 1 base from J, the gap between germline ends came to 14 bases. The germline CDR1 and CDR2 sequences are LNHNV and YYDKDF (reference sequence). Here immunoSEQ multiplex PCR was the method, and the copy in TCRdb shows in-frame clones only, minus some. The top ten clones hold less than 3% of a sample with about 80,000 clones, about 90% of them seen once. This TCR derives from a female donor with multiple sclerosis, enrolled in a pregnancy study. The J gene is TRBJ1-2, the V gene TRBV15; D might be TRBD1 (6 bases). Sequencing was performed on peripheral blood, taken before pregnancy. The CDR3 loop reads CATSGQTGNNYGYTF. The CDR3 DNA reads TGTGCCACCAGCGGACAAACAGGGAATAACTATGGCTACACCTTC.